The 11 T cell receptor beta chains reported below all come from one sample, sequenced in a study of T cell changes during pregnancy in multiple sclerosis (dated by TCRdb to between 2019 and 2020). Receptors were amplified or captured by the immunoSEQ multiplex PCR assay. As stored in TCRdb, this immuneACCESS dataset retains in-frame rearrangements with V and J assigned. A fraction of the clones does not appear; measured against another copy, unresolved V genes explain less than half of the discrepancy, and the remainder lacks a known reason. This sample is represented by tens of thousands of clones; over 80% of them were singletons. The ten top clones hold 0.45% to 0.65% of the sample. The sequencing here drew on CD4+ T cells from peripheral blood mononuclear cells, taken in the first trimester of pregnancy. The receptors derive from a female donor with multiple sclerosis, enrolled in a pregnancy study.

The rearrangement uses TRBV2 and TRBJ1-2; D uncertain. The CDR3 is 10 amino acids. Germline CDR1 SNHLY, CDR2 FYNNEI. V was clipped by 6 bases and J by 5 bases, with 4 bases between them. The CDR3 DNA reads as TGTGCCAGCAGCCAATATGGCTACACCTTC. Translating gives CASSQYGYTF. Full variable domain (missing parts from reference TRBV2 and TRBJ1-2): EPEVTQTPSHQVTQMGQEVILRCVPISNHLYFYWYRQILGQKVEFLVSFYNNEISEKSEIFDDQFSVERPDGSNFTLKIRSTKLEDSAMYFCASSQYGYTFGSGTRLTVV.

This chain joins TRBV27 and TRBJ1-1; D perhaps matches TRBD1 (6 bases). The CDR3 is made up of 16 amino acids. CDR1 MNHEY and CDR2 SMNVEV come from the germline V gene (reference sequence). V gave up 5 bases and J gave up 1 base, with 17 bases separating them. The CDR3, as DNA: TGTGCCAGCAGTACCCAGATCCTGGGGGCGAACACTGAAGCTTTCTTT. Translated: CASSTQILGANTEAFF.

Comments on this clone: Its ends do not fully match the called genes, so a read error is possible. The chain joins TRBV7-7 to TRBJ2-3; 7 bases agree with TRBD2. The CDR3 has 13 amino acids. Germline V gives CDR1 SSHAT, CDR2 FNYEAQ (reference sequence). The DNA of the CDR3 is TGTGCTAGCAGCTTAGAGGCGGGAGTTACGCAGTATTTT. It encodes CASSLEAGVTQYF.

V and J are TRBV15 and TRBJ1-3; perhaps TRBD1 as D (6 bases). Trimming cost V 1 base and J 1 base, with 14 bases left between them. The germline gives CDR1 LNHNV, CDR2 YYDKDF (reference sequence). The CDR3 is 17 residues long. Here the CDR3 DNA reads TGTGCCACCAGCAGAGGCTTAAAACAGGGTTCTGGAAACACCATATATTTT. Residues: CATSRGLKQGSGNTIYF.

This clone has only one observation. The genes are TRBV5-1 and TRBJ2-1, with TRBD1 matching over 9 bases. The junction had 31 bases not matched to a gene; V was cut back by 1 base and J by 8 bases. CDR1 is SGHRS and CDR2 is YFSETQ in the germline V gene. The CDR3 consists of 23 residues. The CDR3 region is CASSLTLRKTFNAGTGNGDEQFF. CDR3 bases: TGCGCCAGCAGCTTGACGTTGAGGAAAACTTTCAATGCGGGGACAGGGAACGGCGATGAGCAGTTCTTC. Full variable domain (remainder filled in from reference TRBV5-1 and TRBJ2-1): KAGVTQTPRYLIKTRGQQVTLSCSPISGHRSVSWYQQTPGQGLQFLFEYFSETQRNKGNFPGRFSGRQFSNSRSEMNVSTLELGDSALYLCASSLTLRKTFNAGTGNGDEQFFGPGTRLTVL.

V gene TRBV18 combines with J gene TRBJ1-6; 8 bases agree with TRBD1. V was clipped by 4 bases and J by 10 bases; unmatched bases: 9. The CDR3 totals 15 residues. Germline V gene data show CDR1 as KGHSH and CDR2 as LQKENI. CDR3 sequence reads: CASSQGQADLSPLHF. The CDR3 nucleotides are TGTGCCAGCTCACAGGGACAGGCGGATCTGTCACCCCTCCACTTT.

This rearrangement joins TRBV5-8 to TRBJ1-4; a possible D gene is TRBD1 (5 bases). Germline V gene sequence: CDR1 SGHTS, CDR2 YDEGEE. CDR3 length: 15 amino acids. Trimming took off 0 bases at V and 4 bases at J, with 10 bases between the two ends. CDR3 amino acids: CASSLGYRRNEKLFF. The DNA for the CDR3 is TGTGCCAGCAGCTTGGGGTACAGGCGTAATGAAAAACTGTTTTTT.

This clone came up once. The CDR3 coding sequence is TGTGCCAGCAGCGTAGATCCCCAGATCTACGAGCAGTACTTC. Translation gives CASSVDPQIYEQYF. V and J are TRBV9 and TRBJ2-7; no clear D gene. CDR3 length equals 14 residues. CDR1 is SGDLS and CDR2 is YYNGEE in the germline V gene. Trimming stripped 0 bases from V and 3 bases from J, with 10 bases between.

The chain combines TRBV11-1 with TRBJ1-2; D not certain. The CDR3 is made up of 15 amino acids. In germline, CDR1 is SGHAT, CDR2 FQDESV (reference sequence). Trimming left V 5 bases short and J 8 bases short, with 21 bases between. The CDR3 region is CASSQSPPGTGGYTF. CDR3 coding DNA: TGTGCCAGCAGCCAGAGCCCGCCAGGAACGGGAGGCTACACCTTC.

This rearrangement joins TRBV9 to TRBJ2-4, with 7 bases identical to TRBD1. V dropped 4 bases and J dropped 9; count of bases not matched to a gene: 7. The CDR3 has 13 residues. From germline, CDR1 is SGDLS and CDR2 YYNGEE. The CDR3 spells CASSPRQGGIQYF. For the CDR3, the DNA is TGTGCCAGCAGCCCACGACAGGGCGGCATTCAGTACTTC.

The chain uses TRBV5-1 and TRBJ1-1; 9 nucleotides match TRBD1. The length of the CDR3 is 15 residues. J lost 4 bases, V lost 4 bases, and 8 bases had no gene match. In germline, CDR1 is SGHRS, CDR2 YFSETQ. CDR3 loop: CASSPQGQGSTEAFF. CDR3 coding DNA: TGCGCCAGCAGCCCCCAGGGACAGGGAAGCACTGAAGCTTTCTTT.